This entry features one T cell receptor (beta chain) sequence. The antigen remains undetermined. TCRdb independently ran MiXCR on the 5' RACE reads; one entry per CDR3 protein. The profile covers roughly 700,000 distinct CDR3 sequences, with 15% to 20% appearing a single time and around 19% taken by the ten largest. The sample comes from a study of CD8 T cells in ankylosing spondylitis. Study-wide points: Seemingly characteristic of ankylosing spondylitis blood was a TCR beta motif consisting of fewer than 10 highly homologous variants.

The CDR3 extends over 11 amino acids. The germline gives CDR1 KGHDR, CDR2 SFDVKD. V dropped 3 bases and J dropped 2 bases, with 1 base sitting between them. Sequencing used blood, either unsorted or a sorted T cell fraction (not recorded which). This chain connects TRBV24-1 to TRBJ2-7; D is undetermined. The receptor's source is a male donor with ankylosing spondylitis. The CDR3 DNA follows: TGTGCCACCAGTGATCCCTACGAGCAGTACTTC. It encodes CATSDPYEQYF.